This TCR beta chain was documented in a study of T cells after yellow fever vaccination. Study observations and caveats: Peaking on day 5 versus 15, the secondary response was faster but weaker. FACS-sorted repertoires could contain abundant clonotypes contaminating from the bulk population.

On this clonotype itself: The antigen remains undetermined.

By 5'RACE template switching, TCR cDNA was produced, with a universal primer site and UMIs added in the process. TCRdb re-called the 5' RACE reads with MiXCR, one entry per CDR3 protein. The profile covers 350,000 to 450,000 distinct CDR3 sequences, with approximately 6% appearing a single time and roughly 15% taken by the ten largest. CDR1 LNHDA and CDR2 SQIVND come from the germline V gene (reference sequence). This CDR3 region has 15 residues. With 8 bases removed from V and 7 bases from J, the gap between germline ends came to 23 bases. The TCR originated in a man aged 25-45 years who received the YFV17D yellow fever vaccine. Sequencing used PBMCs, obtained 5 days after the yellow fever booster vaccination. The chain links TRBV19 to TRBJ1-2, with D unclear. In DNA form, the CDR3 reads TGTGCCAGTTGGATTCCCTACGGATACGGCGCTGGCTACACCTTC. Encoded protein: CASWIPYGYGAGYTF. Based on the CDR3 plus reference TRBV19 and TRBJ1-2, the full variable domain is DGGITQSPKYLFRKEGQNVTLSCEQNLNHDAMYWYRQDPGQGLRLIYYSQIVNDFQKGDIAEGYSVSREKKESFPLTVTSAQKNPTAFYLCASWIPYGYGAGYTFGSGTRLTVV.